The source of this T cell receptor beta chain is a study of blood T cell repertoires in COVID-19. In the study overall: Sites in the United States, Italy and Spain provided acute and convalescent COVID-19 samples. PBMCs, B-cell-depleted T cells, or T cells were the source of the cDNA or gDNA that made up the material.

Germline-derived CDR1 and CDR2 are SGHTA and FQGNSA. The V and J ends lost 5 bases and 4 bases respectively, with 23 bases between them. The CDR3 loop spans 18 amino acids. Original processing notes: From reference gene primer amplification, estimates of nucleated cell counts were derived. Generated by immunoSEQ multiplex PCR, the TCRdb table keeps only in-frame clones and is missing some. V, J and clone size reflect that table, while D and trimming were determined from the DNA. The sample contains 85,000 to 120,000 clones, over 65% of which appear only once. This TCR was recovered from a human donor in a cohort sampled during active COVID-19. This chain joins TRBV7-2 and TRBJ2-2; D remains ambiguous. The source material was peripheral blood. The DNA of the CDR3 is TGTGCCAGCAGCCATAAGGTTCTCCAAACCTCGGGCACCGGGGAGCTGTTTTTT. Residues: CASSHKVLQTSGTGELFF.